One T cell receptor (beta chain) is described in this entry. The data were taken from a study of blood T cell repertoires in COVID-19. Profiled with immunoSEQ multiplex PCR; TCRdb holds only in-frame clones, not every one. The sample has approximately 440,000 clones, 80% to 95% seen once. Losses at the gene ends were 0 bases for V and 5 bases for J; bases not matched to a gene: 8. CDR3 length equals 18 residues. Germline values: CDR1 LNHDA, CDR2 SQIVND (reference sequence). Two negative PCRs, clearance, or symptom resolution were required of recovered Cohort 3 donors. Sequences were obtained from PBMCs or T cells enriched from blood (not recorded which). The clonotype originates from a man aged 18 to 29 who had recovered from COVID-19. The chain uses TRBV19 and TRBJ2-2; 11 bases map to TRBD2. The CDR3 nucleotides are TGTGCCAGTAGTATAGAACTAGCGGGAGCGGTATCGACCGGGGAGCTGTTTTTT. It is translated as CASSIELAGAVSTGELFF.